This TCR beta chain came from a study of T cell clones after liver transplantation. Study information: Immunosuppression withdrawal was tried within 2 years after liver transplantation in this trial. Standard immunosuppression, with no induction, continued until 12-24 months after transplant. Study conclusions and caveats: Migration into the graft, not deletion, may explain lost graft donor-reactive T cells. A significant post-transplant drop in circulating graft-donor-reactive CD4 TCRbeta sequences occurred in most of the 8 subjects.

Note on this clone: What it binds is unknown.

Produced via immunoSEQ multiplex PCR; TCRdb's table is partial and in-frame only. This repertoire shows tens of thousands of clones, 60% to 80% found once; its top ten account for around 9.7%. Germline CDR1 reads ENHRY; CDR2 reads SYGVKD. The CDR3 totals 14 residues. Trimming removed 4 bases at V and 2 bases at J, with 10 bases between. This specimen consisted of CD4+ T cells from blood, obtained at the 22-month timepoint. The chain carries TRBV10-3 and TRBJ2-3, with D unresolved. The receptor was isolated from a human patient who received a liver transplant. Among the T cells, some may be from the graft donor. As DNA, the CDR3 is TGTGCCATCAGTGTGGGCGGAAACACAGATACGCAGTATTTT. This codes for CAISVGGNTDTQYF.